What follows describes a single T cell receptor beta chain. The antigen is unknown. Deletions cut 3 bases from V and 2 bases from J, with 7 bases between. The CDR3 sequence is 13 residues long. CDR1 SEHNR and CDR2 FQNEAQ come from the germline V gene (reference sequence). Using immunoSEQ multiplex PCR, the repertoire was profiled, and TCRdb retains in-frame clones only, with some absent. Here the sample spans about 42,000 clones, around 88% being singletons. The record originates from a study of T cell responses to AZD1222 COVID-19 vaccine. Broader study findings: Two AZD1222 doses significantly raised spike-specific TCR breadth and depth over controls.

The TCR comes from an adult who received the AZD1222 COVID-19 vaccine. The rearrangement uses TRBV7-9 and TRBJ1-2, with a tentative D call TRBD1 (5 bases). The material was peripheral blood, obtained 28 days after the second AZD1222 dose. Written as DNA, the CDR3 is TGTGCCAGCAGCTTGGGGCAGAACTATGGCTACACCTTC. Amino acids: CASSLGQNYGYTF.